This T cell receptor (beta chain) derives from a study of blood T cell repertoires in COVID-19. Whole-study context: Italy, Spain and the United States were the sources of the convalescent and acute COVID-19 samples. PBMCs, B-cell-depleted T cells, or T cells were the source of the cDNA or gDNA that made up the material.

The CDR3 totals 14 residues. With V trimmed by 3 bases and J by 4 bases, 5 bases remained unmatched. CDR1 is KGHSH, CDR2 LQKENI, per germline. Only in-frame clones appear in the TCRdb table, and some are missing; sequencing was by immunoSEQ multiplex PCR. The repertoire holds 330,000 or so clones, with roughly 90% as singletons. The receptor was derived from a woman in her twenties or thirties who had recovered from COVID-19. Specimen: PBMCs or T cells enriched from blood (not recorded which). The genes are TRBV18 and TRBJ2-7, with 8 bases that match TRBD1. The CDR3 DNA reads as TGTGCCAGCTCACCTGGACAGGGTGATTACGAGCAGTACTTC. Translating it yields CASSPGQGDYEQYF.